The sequence of this TCR beta chain was determined in a study of chemoradiotherapy in HPV16-positive cancers. Broader study findings: Non-HPV-specific T cells did not expand in tumors during treatment, whereas candidate HPV-specific clones and E7-related motifs did.

This table comes from immunoSEQ multiplex PCR, and its TCRdb copy is limited to in-frame clones, with some not included. Among around 29,000 clones, over 90% were seen once, and the ten largest hold roughly 18%. The CDR3 loop spans 22 amino acids. CDR1 is SGDLS and CDR2 is YYNGEE in the germline V gene. The junction had 20 bases not matched to a gene; V was cut back by 4 bases and J by 1 base. On this clone itself: Its antigen is currently unknown.

J is TRBJ2-1 and V is TRBV9, with TRBD2 matching over 13 bases. The source of this sequence is a human donor with HPV-associated anogenital cancer. The material sequenced was blood, taken from a patient who underwent chemoradiotherapy. The CDR3 sequence is CASSPGLAGAPIVDGSYNEQFF. The CDR3 DNA sequence: TGTGCCAGCAGCCCAGGACTAGCGGGAGCCCCAATCGTAGATGGATCCTACAATGAGCAGTTCTTC.